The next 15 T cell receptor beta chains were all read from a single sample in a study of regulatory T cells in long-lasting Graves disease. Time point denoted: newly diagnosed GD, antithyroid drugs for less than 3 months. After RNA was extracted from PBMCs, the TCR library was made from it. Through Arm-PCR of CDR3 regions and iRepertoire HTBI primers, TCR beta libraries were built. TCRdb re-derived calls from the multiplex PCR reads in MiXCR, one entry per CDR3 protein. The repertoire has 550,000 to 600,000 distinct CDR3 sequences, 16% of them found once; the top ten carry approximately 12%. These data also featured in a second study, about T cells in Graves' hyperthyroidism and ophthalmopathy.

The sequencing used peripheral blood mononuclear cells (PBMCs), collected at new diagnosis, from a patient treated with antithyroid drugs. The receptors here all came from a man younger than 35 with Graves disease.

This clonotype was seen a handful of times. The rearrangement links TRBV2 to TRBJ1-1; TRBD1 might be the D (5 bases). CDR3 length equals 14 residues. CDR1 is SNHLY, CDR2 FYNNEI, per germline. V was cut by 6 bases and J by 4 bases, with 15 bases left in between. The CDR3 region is CASRAAGGGTEAFF. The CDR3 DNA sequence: TGTGCCAGCAGAGCTGCCGGGGGGGGCACTGAAGCTTTCTTT.

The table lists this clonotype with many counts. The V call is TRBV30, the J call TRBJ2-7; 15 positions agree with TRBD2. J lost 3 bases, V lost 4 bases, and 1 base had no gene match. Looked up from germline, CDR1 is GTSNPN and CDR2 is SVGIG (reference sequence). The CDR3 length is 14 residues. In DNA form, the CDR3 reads TGTGCCTGGAAGGGACTAGCGGGGGGCTACGAGCAGTACTTC. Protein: CAWKGLAGGYEQYF. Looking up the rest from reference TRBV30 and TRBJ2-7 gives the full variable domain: SQTIHQWPATLVQPVGSPLSLECTVEGTSNPNLYWYRQAAGRGLQLLFYSVGIGQISSEVPQNLSASRPQDRQFILSSKKLLLSDSGFYLCAWKGLAGGYEQYFGPGTRLTVT.

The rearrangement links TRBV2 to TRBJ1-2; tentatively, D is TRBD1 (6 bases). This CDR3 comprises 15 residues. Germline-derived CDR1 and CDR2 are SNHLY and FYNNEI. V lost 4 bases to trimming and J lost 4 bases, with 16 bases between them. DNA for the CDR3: TGTGCCAGCAGTGCGTCCGGACAGTCCAGCTATGGCTACACCTTC. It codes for CASSASGQSSYGYTF.

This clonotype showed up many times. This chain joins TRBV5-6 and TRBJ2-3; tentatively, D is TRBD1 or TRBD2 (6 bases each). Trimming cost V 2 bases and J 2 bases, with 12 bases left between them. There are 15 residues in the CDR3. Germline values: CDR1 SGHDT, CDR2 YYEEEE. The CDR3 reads CASSLGGRATDTQYF. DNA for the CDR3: TGTGCCAGCAGCTTAGGGGGGCGCGCCACAGATACGCAGTATTTT.

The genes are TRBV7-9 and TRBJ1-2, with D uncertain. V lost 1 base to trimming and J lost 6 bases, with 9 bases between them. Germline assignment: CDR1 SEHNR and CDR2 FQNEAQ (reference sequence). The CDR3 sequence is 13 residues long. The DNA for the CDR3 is TGTGCCAGCAGCTTAGACGCGACGGATGGCTACACCTTC. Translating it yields CASSLDATDGYTF.

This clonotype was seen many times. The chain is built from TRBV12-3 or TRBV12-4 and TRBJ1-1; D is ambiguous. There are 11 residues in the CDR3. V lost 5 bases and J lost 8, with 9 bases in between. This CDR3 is CASSRTREAFF. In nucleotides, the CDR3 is TGTGCCAGCAGTCGGACCAGGGAAGCTTTCTTT.

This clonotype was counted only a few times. CDR3: CASSFGSSAGGYEQYF. In DNA form, the CDR3 reads TGTGCCAGCAGTTTCGGTTCCTCGGCAGGGGGCTACGAGCAGTACTTC. The V gene is TRBV12-3 or TRBV12-4, the J gene TRBJ2-7, with 7 bases that match TRBD1. J gave up 3 bases and V 3 bases, and 11 bases lay outside the gene matches. This CDR3 is 16 amino acids long.

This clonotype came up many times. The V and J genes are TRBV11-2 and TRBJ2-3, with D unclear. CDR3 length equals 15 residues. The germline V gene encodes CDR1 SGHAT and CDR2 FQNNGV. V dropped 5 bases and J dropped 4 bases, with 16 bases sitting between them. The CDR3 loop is CASSEIQRSADTQYF. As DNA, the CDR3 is TGTGCCAGCAGCGAAATACAGCGTTCAGCAGATACGCAGTATTTT.

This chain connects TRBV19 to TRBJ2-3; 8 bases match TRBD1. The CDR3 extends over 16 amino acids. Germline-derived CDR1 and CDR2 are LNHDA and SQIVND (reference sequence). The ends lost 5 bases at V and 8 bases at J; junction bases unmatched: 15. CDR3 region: CASSERTGTPPSTQYF. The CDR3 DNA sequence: TGTGCCAGTAGTGAACGGACAGGGACCCCACCGAGTACGCAGTATTTT.

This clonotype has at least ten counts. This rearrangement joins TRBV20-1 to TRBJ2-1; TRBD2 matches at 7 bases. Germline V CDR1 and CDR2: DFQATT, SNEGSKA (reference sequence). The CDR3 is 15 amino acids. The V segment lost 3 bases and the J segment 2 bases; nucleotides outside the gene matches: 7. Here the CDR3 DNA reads TGCAGTGCTAGCCTCGCTAGCGGAGCCTACAATGAGCAGTTCTTC. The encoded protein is CSASLASGAYNEQFF.

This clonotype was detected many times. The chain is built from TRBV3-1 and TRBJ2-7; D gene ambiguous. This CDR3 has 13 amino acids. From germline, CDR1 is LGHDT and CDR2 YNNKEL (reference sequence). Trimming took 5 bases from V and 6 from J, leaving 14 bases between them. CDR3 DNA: TGTGCCAGCAGCTACTCCTCAGGCGGCGAGCAGTACTTC. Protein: CASSYSSGGEQYF.

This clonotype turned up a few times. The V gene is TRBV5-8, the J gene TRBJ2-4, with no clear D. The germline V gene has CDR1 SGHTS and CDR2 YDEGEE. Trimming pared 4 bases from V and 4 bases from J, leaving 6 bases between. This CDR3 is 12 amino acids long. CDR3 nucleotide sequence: TGTGCCAGCAGCCCCGGAAAAAACATTCAGTACTTC. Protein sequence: CASSPGKNIQYF.

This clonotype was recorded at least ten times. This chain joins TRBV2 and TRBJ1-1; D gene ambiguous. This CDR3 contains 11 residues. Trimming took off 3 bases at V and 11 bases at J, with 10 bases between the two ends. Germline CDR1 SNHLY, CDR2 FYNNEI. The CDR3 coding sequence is TGTGCCAGCAGTGACAGCTTTGGGGCTTTCTTT. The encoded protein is CASSDSFGAFF.

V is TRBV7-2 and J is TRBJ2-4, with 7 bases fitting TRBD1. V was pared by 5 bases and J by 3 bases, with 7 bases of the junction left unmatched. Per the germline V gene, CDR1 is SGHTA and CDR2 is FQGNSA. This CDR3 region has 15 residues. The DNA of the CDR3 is TGTGCCAGCAGCCGACTCCGGGACAGCAAAAACATTCAGTACTTC. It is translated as CASSRLRDSKNIQYF. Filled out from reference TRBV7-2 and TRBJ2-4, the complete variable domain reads GAGVSQSPSNKVTEKGKDVELRCDPISGHTALYWYRQSLGQGLEFLIYFQGNSAPDKSGLPSDRFSAERTGGSVSTLTIQRTQQEDSAVYLCASSRLRDSKNIQYFGAGTRLSVL.

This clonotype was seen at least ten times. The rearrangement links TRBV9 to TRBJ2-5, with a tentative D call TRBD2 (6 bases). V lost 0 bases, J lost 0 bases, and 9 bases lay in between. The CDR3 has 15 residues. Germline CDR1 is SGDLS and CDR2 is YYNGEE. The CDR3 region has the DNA TGTGCCAGCAGCGTAGGCGGGGCAAACCAAGAGACCCAGTACTTC. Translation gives CASSVGGANQETQYF.